The 24 T cell receptor beta chains given below trace back to one sample, sequenced in a study of T-cell reconstitution after alpha-beta-depleted transplantation in children. Unique molecular identifiers were used in preparing the TCRbeta library. TCRdb reprocessed the PCR reads via MiXCR and lists one record per CDR3 protein. The sample consists of some 200,000 distinct CDR3 sequences, about 8.2% of them appearing once. The material sequenced was PBMCs, mostly from graft donor cells, taken 360 days after TCRalphabeta/CD19-depleted stem cell transplant. Every receptor here comes from a male patient under 10 years old who had a stem cell transplant for acute myeloid leukemia, so the T cells may come from the graft donor.

This clonotype appeared many times. The chain uses TRBV6-1 and TRBJ2-5; a weak D match, TRBD2 (5 bases). The CDR3 has 12 residues. Germline lookup yields CDR1 MNHNS and CDR2 SASEGT. V lost 7 bases to trimming and J lost 3 bases, with 9 bases between them. The CDR3 region has the DNA TGTGCCAGCACCGGGAACGAAGAGACCCAGTACTTC. Protein product: CASTGNEETQYF.

This clonotype was seen at least ten times. The chain couples TRBV6-5 to TRBJ2-3; 8 nucleotides match TRBD1. Trimming at V came to 3 bases and at J to 6 bases, leaving 5 bases not matched to a gene. CDR3 length: 14 residues. In germline, CDR1 is MNHEY, CDR2 SVGAGI. The CDR3 here is CASSYSDRADTQYF. CDR3 DNA: TGTGCCAGCAGTTATTCGGACAGGGCGGATACGCAGTATTTT.

This clonotype was detected only a few times. The V and J genes are TRBV20-1 and TRBJ1-1, with TRBD1 as a possible D gene (5 bases). Trimming cost V 5 bases and J 1 base, with 11 bases left between them. Germline V gives CDR1 DFQATT, CDR2 SNEGSKA (reference sequence). The CDR3 spans 13 residues. This CDR3 is CSALGHRNTEAFF. The CDR3 DNA reads TGCAGTGCTCTCGGACACCGGAACACTGAAGCTTTCTTT.

The chain recombines TRBV12-3 or TRBV12-4 with TRBJ2-7, with 8 positions matching TRBD1. The CDR3 runs to 16 residues. V dropped 4 bases and J dropped 6; count of bases not matched to a gene: 14. The CDR3 DNA reads TGTGCCAGCAGTTCCCGAAGGACAGGGTTGACGGGCGAGCAGTACTTC. Translating gives CASSSRRTGLTGEQYF.

This clonotype was detected a few times. This rearrangement joins TRBV7-2 to TRBJ2-1; 7 bases are a match to TRBD2. The CDR3 runs 16 residues. Germline assignment: CDR1 SGHTA and CDR2 FQGNSA. V lost 3 bases, J lost 4 bases, and 9 bases stayed unmatched. This chain's CDR3 is CASSLGGSGEYNEQFF. The CDR3 DNA reads as TGTGCCAGCAGCTTGGGCGGAAGCGGGGAATACAATGAGCAGTTCTTC.

The chain carries TRBV19 and TRBJ2-5, with a tentative D call TRBD1 (5 bases). Germline V gives CDR1 LNHDA, CDR2 SQIVND (reference sequence). The CDR3 length is 14 residues. Trimming cost V 3 bases and J 5 bases, with 13 bases left between them. This chain's CDR3 is CASSISRVAETQYF. The CDR3 DNA sequence: TGTGCCAGTAGTATTTCCAGGGTCGCGGAGACCCAGTACTTC. Looking up the rest from reference TRBV19 and TRBJ2-5 gives the full variable domain: DGGITQSPKYLFRKEGQNVTLSCEQNLNHDAMYWYRQDPGQGLRLIYYSQIVNDFQKGDIAEGYSVSREKKESFPLTVTSAQKNPTAFYLCASSISRVAETQYFGPGTRLLVL.

In its sample, this clonotype was seen a few times. The chain joins TRBV6-5 to TRBJ2-7; D gene uncertain. The CDR3 spans 15 residues. V gave up 0 bases and J gave up 2 bases, with 11 bases separating them. CDR1 is MNHEY, CDR2 SVGAGI, per germline. CDR3 loop: CASSYSPDLAYEQYF. For the CDR3, the DNA is TGTGCCAGCAGTTACTCGCCTGACTTGGCCTACGAGCAGTACTTC.

This clonotype was seen repeatedly, ten times or more. The rearrangement links TRBV18 to TRBJ2-7; weak D call: TRBD1 (6 bases). Between the trimmed V and J ends, which lost 0 bases and 12 bases, there was a span of 12 bases. Germline V gene lookup returns CDR1 KGHSH and CDR2 LQKENI. The CDR3 covers 12 residues. CDR3 DNA sequence: TGTGCCAGCTCACCACCAAAGGGGGTTTGGTACTTC. As protein: CASSPPKGVWYF.

There are a few counts of this clonotype. DNA of the CDR3: TGTGCCAGCAGTTTAACCACAGGGGGAGCGAACACCGGGGAGCTGTTTTTT. Its protein is CASSLTTGGANTGELFF. The V call is TRBV12-3 or TRBV12-4, the J call TRBJ2-2; 8 bases map to TRBD1. J lost 0 bases, V lost 2 bases, and 5 bases had no gene match. There are 17 residues in the CDR3.

The rearrangement joins TRBV30 to TRBJ2-3; TRBD2 matches 8 bases. This CDR3 contains 14 residues. V shed 3 bases and J 3 bases; nucleotides not matched to a gene: 5. The germline V gene has CDR1 GTSNPN and CDR2 SVGIG (reference sequence). Here the CDR3 reads CAWREAGATDTQYF. As DNA, the CDR3 is TGTGCCTGGAGGGAAGCGGGAGCGACAGATACGCAGTATTTT.

There are a few counts of this clonotype. The chain recombines TRBV7-9 with TRBJ1-2; D uncertain. V was shortened by 10 bases and J by 2 bases, with 17 bases between the two germline ends. This CDR3 spans 14 amino acids. Germline V lookup: CDR1 SEHNR, CDR2 FQNEAQ (reference sequence). As DNA, the CDR3 is TGTGCCATAGACTTAACTCGGCAGAACTATGGCTACACCTTC. As protein: CAIDLTRQNYGYTF.

This rearrangement joins TRBV12-3 or TRBV12-4 to TRBJ1-6, with D uncertain. The CDR3 consists of 15 residues. With 2 bases removed from V and 3 bases from J, the gap between germline ends came to 8 bases. CDR3 coding DNA: TGTGCCAGCAGTTTATCACAGAACTATAATTCACCCCTCCACTTT. This sequence encodes CASSLSQNYNSPLHF.

This chain uses TRBV29-1 with TRBJ1-3, with D tentatively TRBD1 (5 bases). The CDR3 loop spans 17 amino acids. The germline V and J ends were trimmed by 0 bases and 1 base, with 16 bases remaining between them. The germline V gene has CDR1 SQVTM and CDR2 ANQGSEA. Here the CDR3 DNA reads TGCAGCGTTGAAGATCGGTGGGCCAGGGATTCTGGAAACACCATATATTTT. It specifies CSVEDRWARDSGNTIYF.

The chain joins TRBV20-1 to TRBJ1-2; TRBD1 matches 7 bases. Germline V gives CDR1 DFQATT, CDR2 SNEGSKA (reference sequence). The CDR3 runs 13 residues. V was clipped by 5 bases and J by 8 bases; unmatched bases: 11. CDR3 amino acids: CSAGDSNNVGYTF. Here the CDR3 DNA reads TGCAGTGCTGGGGACAGCAATAATGTAGGCTACACCTTC.

CDR3 protein: CASSPGQSRGGYTF. The DNA of the CDR3 is TGTGCCAGCAGTCCCGGACAGTCGAGGGGTGGCTACACCTTC. The chain uses TRBV12-3 or TRBV12-4 and TRBJ1-2; weak D call: TRBD1 (6 bases). This CDR3 contains 14 residues. The V gene lost 5 bases and the J gene lost 7 bases, with 17 bases spanning the gap.

The V and J genes are TRBV5-1 and TRBJ2-5; a possible D gene is TRBD2 (6 bases). The V and J ends lost 1 base and 1 base respectively, with 11 bases between them. CDR1 and CDR2 from the germline V gene are SGHRS and YFSETQ. The CDR3 has 15 amino acids. Here the CDR3 DNA reads TGCGCCAGCAGCTTGTGGGGGGACCCCCAAGAGACCCAGTACTTC. It codes for CASSLWGDPQETQYF.

The chain is built from TRBV18 and TRBJ2-3; D unclear. V was clipped by 3 bases and J by 4 bases, with 11 bases between them. Germline V CDR1 and CDR2: KGHSH, LQKENI. There are 14 residues in the CDR3. This chain's CDR3 is CASSPPSASDTQYF. The CDR3 nucleotides are TGTGCCAGCTCACCGCCCAGCGCGTCAGATACGCAGTATTTT. Based on the CDR3 plus reference TRBV18 and TRBJ2-3, the full variable domain is NAGVMQNPRHLVRRRGQEARLRCSPMKGHSHVYWYRQLPEEGLKFMVYLQKENIIDESGMPKERFSAEFPKEGPSILRIQQVVRGDSAAYFCASSPPSASDTQYFGPGTRLTVL.

This clonotype appeared a few times. V and J are TRBV20-1 and TRBJ2-7, with no clear D. CDR1 and CDR2 (germline): DFQATT, SNEGSKA (reference sequence). The CDR3 sequence is 12 residues long. V was cut by 3 bases and J by 1 base, with 7 bases left in between. CDR3 region: CSASPSSYEQYF. DNA for the CDR3: TGCAGTGCTAGCCCATCTTCCTACGAGCAGTACTTC.

This clonotype was recorded many times. The CDR3 DNA is TGCGCCAGCAGCCTAAGGACTGCCTACGAGCAGTACTTC. This encodes CASSLRTAYEQYF. This chain uses TRBV4-3 with TRBJ2-7; tentative D call: TRBD2 (5 bases). Germline V gene sequence: CDR1 LGHNA, CDR2 YSLEER. The CDR3 totals 13 residues. Trimming took off 4 bases at V and 2 bases at J, with 9 bases between the two ends.

This clonotype was detected ten times or more. The J gene is TRBJ2-2, the V gene TRBV3-1, with D possibly TRBD2 on 6 matching bases. V lost 0 bases and J 2 bases, leaving 13 bases between the germline ends. CDR1 and CDR2 (germline): LGHDT, YNNKEL (reference sequence). The CDR3 is 17 amino acids. The CDR3 here is CASSQDGLAPNTGELFF. The CDR3, as DNA: TGTGCCAGCAGCCAAGATGGCCTAGCGCCTAACACCGGGGAGCTGTTTTTT.

This clonotype was picked up a small number of times. The V and J genes are TRBV20-1 and TRBJ2-7, with no clear D. CDR3 length equals 11 residues. Germline V gene lookup returns CDR1 DFQATT and CDR2 SNEGSKA (reference sequence). V lost 5 bases to trimming and J lost 2 bases, with 7 bases between them. The CDR3 DNA reads TGCAGTGCTCCAGCCCCCTACGAGCAGTACTTC. Translated: CSAPAPYEQYF.

The sample holds many counts of this clonotype. The V call is TRBV20-1, the J call TRBJ1-5; a weak D match, TRBD1 (5 bases). V was shortened by 4 bases and J by 6 bases, with 13 bases between the two germline ends. The CDR3 is 13 residues long. Looked up from germline, CDR1 is DFQATT and CDR2 is SNEGSKA (reference sequence). CDR3 loop: CSANEVGTQPQHF. CDR3 DNA: TGCAGTGCTAACGAAGTAGGGACTCAGCCCCAGCATTTT.

The chain has TRBV29-1 and TRBJ1-2, with D unclear. This CDR3 is built from 12 residues. The germline V and J ends were trimmed by 4 bases and 3 bases, with 9 bases remaining between them. Germline assignment: CDR1 SQVTM and CDR2 ANQGSEA. CDR3 residues: CSVGSLDYGYTF. The CDR3, as DNA: TGCAGCGTTGGTAGCCTCGACTATGGCTACACCTTC.

Comment on this clonotype: Because the CDR3 is missing its conserved closing phenylalanine or tryptophan, this is likely a read error. The chain has TRBV20-1 and TRBJ1-3; unclear D gene. Trimming took off 5 bases at V and 2 bases at J, with 10 bases between the two ends. This CDR3 comprises 13 residues. Germline-derived CDR1 and CDR2 are DFQATT and SNEGSKA (reference sequence). As DNA, the CDR3 is TGCAGTGCTCCCCAAGGGACTGGAAACACCATATATTGT. Translated: CSAPQGTGNTIYC.